Listed here is a single T cell receptor beta chain. Assay used: immunoSEQ multiplex PCR; TCRdb lists only in-frame clones, some missing. The sample includes roughly 68,000 clones, more than 80% seen only once; the top ten take around 14%. Germline V gene data show CDR1 as LNHDA and CDR2 as SQIVND (reference sequence). This CDR3 contains 18 residues. The ends lost 4 bases at V and 0 bases at J; junction bases unmatched: 6. This sample was taken from a study of control samples from healthy donors and cancer patients. The TCR originated in a man in his sixties in good health. The sequencing input was blood. The V and J genes are TRBV19 and TRBJ2-1, with 13 positions matching TRBD2. The CDR3: CASSRGLAGPTSYNEQFF. The DNA for the CDR3 is TGTGCCAGTAGTAGGGGACTAGCGGGACCCACCTCCTACAATGAGCAGTTCTTC.